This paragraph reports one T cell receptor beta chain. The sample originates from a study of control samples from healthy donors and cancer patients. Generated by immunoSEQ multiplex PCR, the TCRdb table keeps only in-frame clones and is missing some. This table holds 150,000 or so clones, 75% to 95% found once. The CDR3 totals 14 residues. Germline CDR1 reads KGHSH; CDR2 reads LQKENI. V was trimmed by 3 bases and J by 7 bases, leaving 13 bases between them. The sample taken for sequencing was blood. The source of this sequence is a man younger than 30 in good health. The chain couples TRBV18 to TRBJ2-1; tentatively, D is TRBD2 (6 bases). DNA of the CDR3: TGTGCCAGCTCACCGCGGGGCGCCACGAATGAGCAGTTCTTC. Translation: CASSPRGATNEQFF.